This T cell receptor (beta chain) was captured in a study of shared clonotypes between healthy human individuals. Some clones are missing from TCRdb's copy, which holds only in-frame ones; the method was immunoSEQ multiplex PCR. The sample holds roughly 660,000 clones, 90% seen once. Germline V gene lookup returns CDR1 MNHEY and CDR2 SMNVEV (reference sequence). The CDR3 is 18 amino acids. The V end lost 2 bases, the J end lost 0 bases, and 17 bases lay between the germline ends. The TCR sequence derives from a man younger than 30 in good health. Some clones in this sample may be carry-over from other donors' samples. Sequencing input: memory CD8+ T cells from PBMCs. Subset specified: CD45RO+ cells pooled with CCR7-negative TemRA cells. This chain connects TRBV27 to TRBJ1-3; D is possibly TRBD1 (5 bases). CDR3 sequence: CASSLIGLSGTSGNTIYF. In DNA, the CDR3 is TGTGCCAGCAGTTTAATAGGTCTTTCGGGGACCTCTGGAAACACCATATATTTT.